These 7 T cell receptor beta chains came from one sample sequenced in a study of OX40 agonist ivuxolimab in advanced cancers. The data were produced by immunoSEQ multiplex PCR, yet TCRdb's version contains in-frame clones alone and is incomplete. The data show tens of thousands of clones, under 95% seen once. The starting material was CD4+ or CD8+ T cells sorted from blood, obtained in a trial of the OX40 agonist ivuxolimab. Source of these receptors: an adult with an advanced solid tumor such as melanoma, head and neck, liver or kidney cancer.

The chain joins TRBV6-5 to TRBJ1-3; D is uncertain. CDR1 and CDR2 from the germline V gene are MNHEY and SVGAGI. The CDR3 runs 13 residues. Trimming left V 2 bases short and J 2 bases short, with 4 bases between. CDR3 sequence: CASSYTAGNTIYF. The CDR3, as DNA: TGTGCCAGCAGTTACACAGCTGGAAACACCATATATTTT.

The rearrangement joins TRBV5-6 to TRBJ1-3; no firm D call. Germline V gene data show CDR1 as SGHDT and CDR2 as YYEEEE. The V end lost 0 bases, the J end lost 0 bases, and 7 bases lay between the germline ends. CDR3 size: 15 residues. The CDR3 region is CASSLAGPSGNTIYF. CDR3 sequence (DNA): TGTGCCAGCAGCTTGGCTGGTCCCTCTGGAAACACCATATATTTT.

V usage is TRBV28 and J usage is TRBJ2-5; a weak D match, TRBD1 (6 bases). The CDR3 extends over 13 amino acids. The ends were cut back, 8 bases at V and 5 bases at J, with 15 bases in the middle. CDR1 and CDR2 (germline): MDHEN, SYDVKM. The CDR3 DNA is TGTGCCAGCTCATCCGGGACAATGGAGACCCAGTACTTC. The encoded protein is CASSSGTMETQYF.

This rearrangement joins TRBV7-9 to TRBJ2-5; D possibly uses TRBD1 or TRBD2 (5 bases each). This CDR3 spans 16 amino acids. The V gene lost 2 bases and the J gene lost 4 bases, with 17 bases spanning the gap. The germline gives CDR1 SEHNR, CDR2 FQNEAQ (reference sequence). CDR3 region: CASSLTLNRGTETQYF. In nucleotides, the CDR3 is TGTGCCAGCAGCTTAACCTTAAACAGAGGGACAGAGACCCAGTACTTC.

The V and J genes are TRBV9 and TRBJ2-2; TRBD2 agrees at 12 bases. Per germline, CDR1 SGDLS and CDR2 YYNGEE. The length of the CDR3 is 18 residues. V lost 0 bases and J lost 5; bases outside the gene matches: 8. The CDR3 loop reads CASSVDPSGRAGTGELFF. As DNA, the CDR3 is TGTGCCAGCAGCGTAGATCCTAGCGGGAGGGCCGGAACCGGGGAGCTGTTTTTT.

This clone is medium-sized within its sample. The chain carries TRBV6-4 and TRBJ2-2; 10 bases fit TRBD1. Germline trimming cut 5 bases from V and 0 bases from J; bases unmatched to any gene: 6. The CDR3 covers 17 residues. Germline V gives CDR1 MRHNA, CDR2 SNTAGT. CDR3 sequence: CASSRSGTGANTGELFF. CDR3 coding DNA: TGTGCCAGCAGTCGGTCCGGGACAGGGGCGAACACCGGGGAGCTGTTTTTT.

The chain links TRBV19 to TRBJ2-7, with 12 nucleotides matching TRBD1. Germline CDR1 is LNHDA and CDR2 is SQIVND (reference sequence). V was pared by 3 bases and J by 0 bases, with 0 bases of the junction left unmatched. The CDR3 runs to 15 residues. The CDR3 DNA sequence: TGTGCCAGTAGTATGGGACAGGGGGCCTCCTACGAGCAGTACTTC. Translating gives CASSMGQGASYEQYF.